This TCR beta chain originates from a study of early T cells in non-severe SARS-CoV-2 infection. Study findings and constraints: Private and CD4 specificities were missed by VDJdb matching, which favored anti-spike CD8 responses.

Worth noting for this clonotype: No antigen is known for it.

Via MiXCR, TCRdb re-called the 5' RACE reads, giving one row per CDR3 protein. Among 90,000 to 130,000 distinct CDR3 sequences listed, over 9.5% were seen once. The CDR3 consists of 15 residues. Germline lookup yields CDR1 SGHRS and CDR2 YFSETQ. Trimming removed 3 bases at V and 1 base at J, with 14 bases between. The sequence came from an adult who was a healthcare worker with PCR-confirmed SARS-CoV-2 infection or an uninfected control (not recorded which). The sample here was whole blood, taken at baseline. The genes are TRBV5-1 and TRBJ2-7, with D perhaps matching TRBD2 (5 bases). The CDR3 region has the DNA TGCGCCAGCAGCTCCCCCGGAGGCCCTTCCTACGAGCAGTACTTC. It translates to CASSSPGGPSYEQYF.